The clone carrying this T cell receptor (beta chain) has a count of ten or more. Alongside a J-beta primer mix, a sample-barcoded 5' primer served in a second PCR lasting roughly 6 to 11 cycles. TCRdb fed the 5' RACE reads into MiXCR, producing one record per CDR3 protein. The data hold some 900,000 distinct CDR3 sequences, with around 26% observed a single time. CDR3 size: 16 residues. Germline loops: CDR1 SGHAT, CDR2 FQNNGV. The ends lost 3 bases at V and 2 bases at J; junction bases unmatched: 3. This entry comes from a study of blood T cells in healthy people across ages. The sequencing input was blood. This clonotype was obtained from a woman aged 80 or older in good health. V usage is TRBV11-2 and J usage is TRBJ2-1; 11 bases match TRBD2. The CDR3: CASSLETSGAYNEQFF. The CDR3, as DNA: TGTGCCAGCAGCTTGGAGACTAGCGGGGCCTACAATGAGCAGTTCTTC.